The 23 T cell receptor beta chains presented below share a single source sample, sequenced in a study of cytomegalovirus exposure and HLA in healthy donors. This PCR relied on a set of 60 Vbeta primers and 13 Jbeta primers. TCRdb keeps only in-frame clones here, not all; method: immunoSEQ multiplex PCR. This sample has about 62,000 clones, with more than 70% found just once. Source material: PBMCs. These receptors all come from a woman in her thirties in good health and CMV-seronegative.

This clone showed up just a few times. The chain couples TRBV27 to TRBJ1-1; 7 bases map to TRBD1. Germline CDR1 and CDR2: MNHEY and SMNVEV (reference sequence). The CDR3 runs 14 residues. The ends lost 4 bases at V and 5 bases at J; junction bases unmatched: 7. The CDR3 nucleotides read TGTGCCAGCAGTTCGACAGGGAAGTCAACTGAAGCTTTCTTT. Translating it yields CASSSTGKSTEAFF.

This sequence joins TRBV10-1 and TRBJ2-5; D is uncertain. Germline V gives CDR1 WNHNN, CDR2 SYGVQD (reference sequence). Trimming pared 3 bases from V and 2 bases from J, leaving 10 bases between. This CDR3 spans 14 amino acids. CDR3 protein: CASSDTARQETQYF. CDR3 nucleotide sequence: TGCGCCAGCAGTGATACCGCTAGACAAGAGACCCAGTACTTC.

Here the CDR3 DNA reads TGTGCCAGCAGCTTGGACACCCAGGAGACCCAGTACTTC. Translating it yields CASSLDTQETQYF. The chain links TRBV5-4 to TRBJ2-5; D remains unclear. The CDR3 has 13 residues. The germline V and J ends were trimmed by 0 bases and 5 bases, with 8 bases remaining between them. Per the germline V gene, CDR1 is SGHNT and CDR2 is YYREEE (reference sequence). The whole variable domain, filled in from reference TRBV5-4 and TRBJ2-5, reads ETGVTQSPTHLIKTRGQQVTLRCSSQSGHNTVSWYQQALGQGPQFIFQYYREEENGRGNFPPRFSGLQFPNYSSELNVNALELDDSALYLCASSLDTQETQYFGPGTRLLVL.

The chain recombines TRBV7-9 with TRBJ1-6; 8 bases agree with TRBD1. The CDR3 has 16 amino acids. The V gene end was trimmed by 4 bases and the J gene end by 7 bases; junction bases not matched to a gene: 9. The germline gives CDR1 SEHNR, CDR2 FQNEAQ (reference sequence). The CDR3, as DNA: TGTGCCAGCAGCTCCCCCACAGGGGGGGGAAATTCACCCCTCCACTTT. It codes for CASSSPTGGGNSPLHF. Supplemented by reference TRBV7-9 and TRBJ1-6, the full variable domain reads DTGVSQNPRHKITKRGQNVTFRCDPISEHNRLYWYRQTLGQGPEFLTYFQNEAQLEKSRLLSDRFSAERPKGSFSTLEIQRTEQGDSAMYLCASSSPTGGGNSPLHFGNGTRLTVT.

The rearrangement links TRBV27 to TRBJ1-3; 7 bases fit TRBD1. CDR1 and CDR2 (germline): MNHEY, SMNVEV (reference sequence). The junction had 5 bases not matched to a gene; V was cut back by 5 bases and J by 4 bases. This CDR3 is built from 14 residues. CDR3 nucleotides: TGTGCCAGCAGTGCTCAGGGGGGAGGAAACACCATATATTTT. Translated, it gives CASSAQGGGNTIYF.

This sequence joins TRBV1 and TRBJ2-3; whether TRBD2, the table's D call, matches the DNA was not checked. TRBV1 is given as a pseudogene. This CDR3 contains 18 residues. The CDR3 loop reads CTSSQSQPSSGRTDTQYF. The CDR3, as DNA: TGCACCAGCAGCCAGAGCCAACCCTCTAGCGGGAGAACAGATACGCAGTATTTT.

This clone was seen just once. The rearrangement links TRBV28 to TRBJ2-1; TRBD2 matches at 7 bases. Germline V gene lookup returns CDR1 MDHEN and CDR2 SYDVKM. This CDR3 has 15 amino acids. Germline trimming cut 7 bases from V and 6 bases from J; bases unmatched to any gene: 12. CDR3 nucleotide sequence: TGTGCCAGCAAAAAGGGCGGGAGTAGTGTCAATGAGCAGTTCTTC. As protein: CASKKGGSSVNEQFF. Supplemented by reference TRBV28 and TRBJ2-1, the full variable domain reads DVKVTQSSRYLVKRTGEKVFLECVQDMDHENMFWYRQDPGLGLRLIYFSYDVKMKEKGDIPEGYSVSREKKERFSLILESASTNQTSMYLCASKKGGSSVNEQFFGPGTRLTVL.

The chain couples TRBV28 to TRBJ2-2; 7 nucleotides match TRBD2. Unmatched junction bases numbered 8, after V lost 5 bases and J lost 2 bases. Germline V gene lookup returns CDR1 MDHEN and CDR2 SYDVKM. The CDR3 consists of 16 residues. CDR3 bases: TGTGCCAGCAGTGAAAGCCTAGCGGTTAACACCGGGGAGCTGTTTTTT. Amino acid sequence: CASSESLAVNTGELFF.

J is TRBJ1-1 and V is TRBV7-9; 9 positions agree with TRBD1. The trim removed 4 bases at V and 6 bases at J, leaving 12 bases unmatched. The CDR3 has 16 amino acids. Germline CDR1 reads SEHNR; CDR2 reads FQNEAQ (reference sequence). The CDR3 region has the DNA TGTGCCAGCAGCTCCGGGACAGGGCGGTTTGACCCTGAAGCTTTCTTT. It translates to CASSSGTGRFDPEAFF.

This clone was counted only a few times. V gene TRBV6-1 combines with J gene TRBJ1-4; 8 bases are a match to TRBD1. J gave up 5 bases and V 6 bases, and 8 bases lay outside the gene matches. The CDR3 is 15 amino acids. Germline V gene lookup returns CDR1 MNHNS and CDR2 SASEGT. Here the CDR3 reads CASSNPTGENEKLFF. For the CDR3, the DNA is TGTGCCAGCAGCAACCCGACAGGGGAGAATGAAAAACTGTTTTTT.

The J gene is TRBJ2-1, the V gene TRBV27, with D perhaps matching TRBD1 (6 bases). Germline CDR1 reads MNHEY; CDR2 reads SMNVEV (reference sequence). This CDR3 region has 15 residues. Trimming removed 7 bases from V and 6 bases from J, with 19 bases in between. The CDR3 DNA reads TGTGCCAGCACCCAGCAGGGGATCTACAGCAATGAGCAGTTCTTC. It specifies CASTQQGIYSNEQFF.

The chain couples TRBV21-1 to TRBJ2-7; TRBD1 is taken as the D call from the table, unchecked against the DNA. TRBV21-1 is termed a pseudogene. The CDR3 has 16 amino acids. The CDR3 spells CASSKAPRQGSYEQYV. The DNA for the CDR3 is TGTGCCAGCAGCAAAGCGCCTCGACAGGGCAGCTACGAGCAGTACGTC.

This clone was recorded once. This chain uses TRBV27 with TRBJ2-2; D remains unclear. The V gene's germline CDR1 is MNHEY and CDR2 SMNVEV (reference sequence). The CDR3 length is 12 residues. Between the trimmed V and J ends, which lost 3 bases and 4 bases, there was a span of 3 bases. CDR3 in amino acids: CASSFSTGELFF. In DNA form, the CDR3 reads TGTGCCAGCAGTTTTAGCACCGGGGAGCTGTTTTTT.

This clone was counted a few times. The V call is TRBV7-3, the J call TRBJ2-5, with unresolved D. Germline-derived CDR1 and CDR2 are SGHTA and FQGTGA. V was trimmed by 1 base and J by 5 bases, leaving 8 bases between them. This CDR3 is built from 13 residues. Written as DNA, the CDR3 is TGTGCCAGCAGCTTAAATCCGAGGGAGACCCAGTACTTC. Translation: CASSLNPRETQYF.

This clone turned up a few times. The genes are TRBV4-1 and TRBJ1-1; 9 bases match TRBD1. CDR3 length: 17 amino acids. CDR1 is MGHRA and CDR2 is YSYEKL in the germline V gene. Trimming at V came to 1 base and at J to 4 bases, leaving 10 bases not matched to a gene. CDR3 sequence (DNA): TGCGCCAGCAGCCAAGTCCCGGGACAGGGAGAGGGCACTGAAGCTTTCTTT. This sequence encodes CASSQVPGQGEGTEAFF.

The chain uses TRBV10-2 and TRBJ2-1; 14 bases are shared with TRBD2. CDR1 is WSHSY and CDR2 is SAAADI in the germline V gene. Trimming removed 8 bases from V and 9 bases from J; junction bases left unmatched: 9. The CDR3 has 15 residues. CDR3: CASRAGTSGSVEQFF. CDR3 in DNA: TGCGCCAGCCGGGCCGGGACTAGCGGGAGTGTTGAGCAGTTCTTC.

The rearrangement uses TRBV6-5 and TRBJ2-5, with D tentatively TRBD1 (6 bases). The J call may not be correct, given that the DNA end is closer to TRBJ2-7. Per germline, CDR1 MNHEY and CDR2 SVGAGI. CDR3 size: 14 residues. CDR3 protein: CASSSPTGAYEQYF. CDR3 DNA: TGTGCCAGCAGTTCACCGACAGGAGCCTACGAGCAGTACTTC.

The chain couples TRBV19 to TRBJ1-2, with D possibly being TRBD1 (5 bases). The CDR3 totals 14 residues. The germline CDR1 and CDR2 sequences are LNHDA and SQIVND (reference sequence). The germline V and J ends were trimmed by 4 bases and 3 bases, with 12 bases remaining between them. CDR3 protein: CASSKDIGDYGYTF. CDR3 nucleotides: TGTGCCAGTAGTAAGGACATAGGGGACTATGGCTACACCTTC.

The V gene is TRBV4-1, the J gene TRBJ2-2; 9 bases are shared with TRBD2. The CDR3 consists of 18 residues. Germline assignment: CDR1 MGHRA and CDR2 YSYEKL. The junction had 7 bases not matched to a gene; V was cut back by 0 bases and J by 2 bases. The CDR3 DNA reads as TGCGCCAGCAGCCAAGATCTAAGCGGGAGGCCAAACACCGGGGAGCTGTTTTTT. Amino acids: CASSQDLSGRPNTGELFF.

J is TRBJ1-1 and V is TRBV29-1; D possibly corresponds to TRBD1 (6 bases). CDR3 length: 13 residues. The V end was cut by 6 bases, the J end by 1 base, with 12 bases between. Germline CDR1 is SQVTM and CDR2 is ANQGSEA. For the CDR3, the DNA is TGCAGCGTGGGTTTACAGGGGAACACTGAAGCTTTCTTT. This codes for CSVGLQGNTEAFF.

CDR3 residues: CASSGNRGMGTDTQYF. For the CDR3, the DNA is TGTGCCAGCAGCGGAAACAGGGGGATGGGGACAGATACGCAGTATTTT. The chain links TRBV7-9 to TRBJ2-3, with 8 nucleotides matching TRBD1. The CDR3 spans 16 residues. V gave up 5 bases and J gave up 3 bases; unmatched junction bases: 10. Germline V gives CDR1 SEHNR, CDR2 FQNEAQ (reference sequence). Filled out from reference TRBV7-9 and TRBJ2-3, the complete variable domain reads DTGVSQNPRHKITKRGQNVTFRCDPISEHNRLYWYRQTLGQGPEFLTYFQNEAQLEKSRLLSDRFSAERPKGSFSTLEIQRTEQGDSAMYLCASSGNRGMGTDTQYFGPGTRLTVL.

This clone was picked up a small number of times. The chain couples TRBV5-4 to TRBJ2-1, with 11 bases fitting TRBD2. Germline V gene lookup returns CDR1 SGHNT and CDR2 YYREEE (reference sequence). The CDR3 contains 15 residues. V lost 2 bases and J lost 4; bases outside the gene matches: 2. The CDR3 DNA is TGTGCCAGCAGCTTATCTAGCGGGGGGTACAATGAGCAGTTCTTC. It codes for CASSLSSGGYNEQFF.

J is TRBJ2-3 and V is TRBV6-5, with 8 bases matching TRBD1. Germline assignment: CDR1 MNHEY and CDR2 SVGAGI. The CDR3 spans 14 residues. J lost 4 bases, V lost 3 bases, and 3 bases had no gene match. CDR3 sequence: CASSYSDRADTQYF. DNA for the CDR3: TGTGCCAGCAGTTATTCGGACAGGGCAGATACGCAGTATTTT.